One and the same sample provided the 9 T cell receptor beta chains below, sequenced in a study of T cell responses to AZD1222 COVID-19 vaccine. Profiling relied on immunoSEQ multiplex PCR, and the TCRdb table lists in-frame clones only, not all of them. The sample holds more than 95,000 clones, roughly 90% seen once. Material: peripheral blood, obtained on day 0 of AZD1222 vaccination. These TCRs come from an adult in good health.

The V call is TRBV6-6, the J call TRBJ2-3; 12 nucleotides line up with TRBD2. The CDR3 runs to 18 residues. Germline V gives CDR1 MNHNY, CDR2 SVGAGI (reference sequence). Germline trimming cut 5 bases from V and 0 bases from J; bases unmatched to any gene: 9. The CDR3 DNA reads TGTGCCAGCAGTCGAGGACTAGCGGGGACCCCTAGCACAGATACGCAGTATTTT. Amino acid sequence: CASSRGLAGTPSTDTQYF.

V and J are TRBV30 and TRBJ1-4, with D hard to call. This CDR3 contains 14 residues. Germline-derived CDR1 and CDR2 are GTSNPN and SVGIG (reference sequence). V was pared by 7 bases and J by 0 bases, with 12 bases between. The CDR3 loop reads CASCETATNEKLFF. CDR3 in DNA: TGTGCCTCCTGTGAGACTGCAACTAATGAAAAACTGTTTTTT.

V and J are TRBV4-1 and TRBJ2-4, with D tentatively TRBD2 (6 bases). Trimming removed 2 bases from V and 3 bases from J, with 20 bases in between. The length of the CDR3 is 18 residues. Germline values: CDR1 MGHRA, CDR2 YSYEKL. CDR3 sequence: CASSQNSPGQGGKNIQYF. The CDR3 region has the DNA TGCGCCAGCAGCCAAAATTCCCCAGGGCAGGGAGGCAAAAACATTCAGTACTTC.

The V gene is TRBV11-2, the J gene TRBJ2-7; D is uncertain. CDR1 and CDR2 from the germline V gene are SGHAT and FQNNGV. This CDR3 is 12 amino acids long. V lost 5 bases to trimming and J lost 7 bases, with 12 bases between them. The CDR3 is CASSPGAGEQYF. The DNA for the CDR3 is TGTGCCAGCAGCCCTGGCGCTGGGGAGCAGTACTTC.

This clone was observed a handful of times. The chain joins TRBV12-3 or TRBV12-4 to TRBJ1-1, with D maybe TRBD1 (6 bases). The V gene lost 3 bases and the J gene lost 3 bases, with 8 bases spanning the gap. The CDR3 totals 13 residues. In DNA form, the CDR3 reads TGTGCCAGCAGTTTCGCAGGGGACACTGAAGCTTTCTTT. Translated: CASSFAGDTEAFF.

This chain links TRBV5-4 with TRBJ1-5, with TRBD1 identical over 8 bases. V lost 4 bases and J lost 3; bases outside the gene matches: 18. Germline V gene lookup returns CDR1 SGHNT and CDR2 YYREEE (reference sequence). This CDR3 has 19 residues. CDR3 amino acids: CASSPPGQVGPGANQPQHF. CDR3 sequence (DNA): TGTGCCAGCAGCCCACCGGGACAGGTAGGGCCCGGAGCCAATCAGCCCCAGCATTTT.

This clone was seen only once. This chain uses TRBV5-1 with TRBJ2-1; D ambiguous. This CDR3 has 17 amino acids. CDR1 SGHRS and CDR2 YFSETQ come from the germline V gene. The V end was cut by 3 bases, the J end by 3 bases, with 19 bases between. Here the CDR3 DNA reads TGCGCCAGCAGCTCAAACTCACCTGTCCCCGACTACAATGAGCAGTTCTTC. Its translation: CASSSNSPVPDYNEQFF.

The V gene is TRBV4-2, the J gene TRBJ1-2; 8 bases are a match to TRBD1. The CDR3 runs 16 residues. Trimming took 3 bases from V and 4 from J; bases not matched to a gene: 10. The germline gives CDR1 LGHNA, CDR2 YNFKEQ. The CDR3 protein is CASSHRAGQEIYGYTF. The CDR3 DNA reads TGTGCCAGCAGCCACCGAGCGGGACAGGAAATCTATGGCTACACCTTC.

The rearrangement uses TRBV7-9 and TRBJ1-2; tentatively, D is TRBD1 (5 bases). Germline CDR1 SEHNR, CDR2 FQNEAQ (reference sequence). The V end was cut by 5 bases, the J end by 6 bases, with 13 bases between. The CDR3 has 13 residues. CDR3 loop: CASSPSGEDGYTF. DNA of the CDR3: TGTGCCAGCAGCCCTTCGGGGGAGGATGGCTACACCTTC.